Below, one TCR beta chain is given with its context. This specimen comes from a study of OX40 agonist ivuxolimab in advanced cancers. For the study at large: Patients were treated with ivuxolimab, an agonistic anti-OX40 (CD134) antibody. Partial responses were seen in three patients, one with hepatocellular carcinoma and two with cutaneous melanoma. Prior checkpoint blockade (anti-PD-1, anti-PD-L1 or anti-CTLA-4) was permitted; less than 45% had it.

Some clones are missing from TCRdb's copy, which holds only in-frame ones; the method was immunoSEQ multiplex PCR. The sample records roughly 75,000 clones, about 88% being singletons. The CDR3 runs to 13 residues. V dropped 5 bases and J dropped 2 bases, with 10 bases sitting between them. Germline V gives CDR1 SGHTA, CDR2 FQGNSA. The sequence derives from an adult with an advanced solid tumor such as melanoma, head and neck, liver or kidney cancer. The specimen comprised CD4+ or CD8+ T cells sorted from blood, sampled in a trial of the OX40 agonist ivuxolimab. The chain uses TRBV7-2 and TRBJ2-7; D perhaps matches TRBD2 (5 bases). As DNA, the CDR3 is TGTGCCAGCAGCCCGGGGATTGCCTACGAGCAGTACTTC. Encoded protein: CASSPGIAYEQYF.